The clone carrying this T cell receptor (beta chain) showed up just a few times. Its antigen is not identified. The PCR was carried out with 60 Vbeta primers and 13 Jbeta primers. Clones were read by immunoSEQ multiplex PCR, and TCRdb kept only the in-frame ones, dropping some. Of 150,000 or so clones listed, about 80% are singletons. The sample belongs to a study of cytomegalovirus exposure and HLA in healthy donors. Findings and limits, study-wide: Most TCR sequences were rare, but some public TCRs occurred in many donors.

The sequencing input was PBMCs. The sequence came from a man aged 35 to 55 in good health and CMV-seropositive.

CDR3 DNA: TGTGCCAGCAGCAAAGTGACTCCGGTATTGGATACGCAGTATTTT. Translation: CASSKVTPVLDTQYF. V and J are TRBV21-1 and TRBJ2-3; the listed D gene, TRBD2, was not tested against the DNA. TRBV21-1 is labeled a pseudogene. This CDR3 is built from 15 residues.